This TCR beta chain was identified during a study of beta chain features in type 1 diabetes. In germline, CDR1 is SGHDT, CDR2 YYEEEE. The CDR3 runs to 18 residues. The J segment lost 0 bases and the V segment lost 3 bases, leaving 4 bases of the junction unmatched. The authors reverse transcribed all of the isolated RNA, so sequencing captured expressed TCRB transcripts. Sequenced by immunoSEQ multiplex PCR; TCRdb stores in-frame clones only, minus some. In the table there are 350,000 to 450,000 clones, roughly 15% of which are singletons. The chain is built from TRBV5-6 and TRBJ2-1; 15 positions agree with TRBD2. Sequencing used naive CD4+ T cells from blood. The receptor was derived from a woman between 18 and 29 years old in good health. The CDR3 DNA is TGTGCCAGCAGCTCGCCGGGACTAGCGGGGGGCTCCTACAATGAGCAGTTCTTC. Protein sequence: CASSSPGLAGGSYNEQFF.